Below, 13 T cell receptor beta chains from the same sample are listed, as sequenced in a study of blood T cell repertoires in COVID-19. Sequencing used immunoSEQ multiplex PCR; TCRdb keeps in-frame clones, though not all of them. The sample has 230,000 or so clones, around 90% seen once. Material: PBMCs or T cells enriched from blood (not recorded which). Receptors originate from a woman younger than 45 who had recovered from COVID-19.

V is TRBV18 and J is TRBJ2-2; possibly TRBD2 for D (5 bases). V was trimmed by 4 bases and J by 2 bases, leaving 11 bases between them. This CDR3 spans 15 amino acids. Germline CDR1 reads KGHSH; CDR2 reads LQKENI. CDR3 loop: CASSRAEGNTGELFF. The CDR3 coding sequence is TGTGCCAGCTCACGGGCTGAGGGAAACACCGGGGAGCTGTTTTTT.

The V gene is TRBV4-3, the J gene TRBJ2-1, with 13 positions matching TRBD2. CDR1 is LGHNA and CDR2 is YSLEER in the germline V gene. V trimming: 2 bases; J trimming: 4 bases; junction bases outside the gene matches: 2. The CDR3 extends over 16 amino acids. CDR3 nucleotide sequence: TGCGCCAGCAGCCAATCGACTAGCGGGGGGTACAATGAGCAGTTCTTC. Protein: CASSQSTSGGYNEQFF.

The gene calls are TRBV5-1 and TRBJ2-2; 7 bases map to TRBD2. CDR3 length equals 17 residues. Germline V gene data show CDR1 as SGHRS and CDR2 as YFSETQ. V lost 2 bases and J lost 0; bases outside the gene matches: 7. CDR3 bases: TGCGCCAGCAGCTTCAGACTAGCCTGGGCGAACACCGGGGAGCTGTTTTTT. Translation gives CASSFRLAWANTGELFF. Complete variable domain (other parts from reference TRBV5-1 and TRBJ2-2): KAGVTQTPRYLIKTRGQQVTLSCSPISGHRSVSWYQQTPGQGLQFLFEYFSETQRNKGNFPGRFSGRQFSNSRSEMNVSTLELGDSALYLCASSFRLAWANTGELFFGEGSRLTVL.

The rearrangement links TRBV7-2 to TRBJ2-7; 8 bases map to TRBD2. The V and J ends lost 2 bases and 3 bases, in that order; junction bases with no gene match: 9. Germline V gene data show CDR1 as SGHTA and CDR2 as FQGNSA. The CDR3 spans 16 residues. CDR3 DNA: TGTGCCAGCAGCTTATCCGGGGGGGGTACAAACTACGAGCAGTACTTC. This translates into CASSLSGGGTNYEQYF.

The chain carries TRBV7-6 and TRBJ1-6, with 7 bases lining up with TRBD1. V shed 1 base, J shed 7 bases, and the junction held 4 bases outside the gene matches. The CDR3 is 15 amino acids. Per germline, CDR1 SGHVS and CDR2 FNYEAQ. The CDR3 DNA reads as TGTGCCAGCAGCTTAGGACAGGGTTACAATTCACCCCTCCACTTT. This codes for CASSLGQGYNSPLHF.

The chain uses TRBV7-3 and TRBJ1-1, with TRBD1 matching 10 bases. CDR3 length equals 13 residues. Germline values: CDR1 SGHTA, CDR2 FQGTGA. J lost 12 bases, V lost 5 bases, and 9 bases had no gene match. CDR3 in DNA: TGTGCCAGCAGCCTTCGACAGGGGGCTTTTACTTTCTTT. This gives the protein CASSLRQGAFTFF.

The CDR3 DNA reads as TGTGCCAGCAGTTACTCAGTGTGGGCTAGCGGGGGCACAGATACGCAGTATTTT. Its protein product is CASSYSVWASGGTDTQYF. J is TRBJ2-3 and V is TRBV6-2 or TRBV6-3, with 9 bases matching TRBD2. The CDR3 loop spans 18 amino acids. The germline V gene has CDR1 MNHEY and CDR2 SVGEGT. The V segment lost 0 bases and the J segment 1 base; nucleotides outside the gene matches: 8.

V usage is TRBV6-1 and J usage is TRBJ2-1; 10 bases map to TRBD2. The CDR3 contains 16 residues. Germline CDR1 and CDR2: MNHNS and SASEGT. V lost 3 bases and J lost 2; bases outside the gene matches: 4. CDR3 protein: CASSDPGLATYNEQFF. In DNA form, the CDR3 reads TGTGCCAGCAGTGACCCGGGACTAGCGACCTACAATGAGCAGTTCTTC.

The rearrangement uses TRBV19 and TRBJ1-2; 8 bases fit TRBD1. The germline V gene has CDR1 LNHDA and CDR2 SQIVND (reference sequence). V dropped 3 bases and J dropped 2; count of bases not matched to a gene: 5. The CDR3 covers 15 residues. Here the CDR3 reads CASSIPDRVNYGYTF. The CDR3 nucleotides are TGTGCCAGTAGTATCCCGGACAGGGTAAACTATGGCTACACCTTC.

The J gene is TRBJ1-3, the V gene TRBV6-5; D is uncertain. CDR1 MNHEY and CDR2 SVGAGI come from the germline V gene. The V end was cut by 4 bases, the J end by 0 bases, with 7 bases between. The CDR3 consists of 14 residues. The CDR3 sequence is CASSWAPSGNTIYF. CDR3 sequence (DNA): TGTGCCAGCAGTTGGGCCCCCTCTGGAAACACCATATATTTT.

The chain has TRBV4-1 and TRBJ1-4; TRBD1 agrees at 9 bases. V lost 1 base to trimming and J lost 6 bases; unmatched junction nucleotides: 6. Germline V gene data show CDR1 as MGHRA and CDR2 as YSYEKL. This CDR3 has 16 amino acids. CDR3 nucleotides: TGCGCCAGCAGCCAAGCCCCCGGGACAGGGTATGAAAAACTGTTTTTT. It translates to CASSQAPGTGYEKLFF.

In DNA form, the CDR3 reads TGCGCCAGCAGCTTGTCTCCGAGCTCCTATAATTCACCCCTCCACTTT. This encodes CASSLSPSSYNSPLHF. The V call is TRBV5-1, the J call TRBJ1-6; unclear D gene. The CDR3 extends over 16 amino acids. Germline V CDR1 and CDR2: SGHRS, YFSETQ. V shed 1 base and J shed 0 bases, with 8 bases lying between them.

The chain recombines TRBV18 with TRBJ1-1; 8 nucleotides agree with TRBD1. The germline gives CDR1 KGHSH, CDR2 LQKENI. The CDR3 spans 13 residues. The trim removed 6 bases at V and 3 bases at J, leaving 3 bases unmatched. As DNA, the CDR3 is TGTGCCAGCTCCCAGACAGGGGACACTGAAGCTTTCTTT. Its protein is CASSQTGDTEAFF.